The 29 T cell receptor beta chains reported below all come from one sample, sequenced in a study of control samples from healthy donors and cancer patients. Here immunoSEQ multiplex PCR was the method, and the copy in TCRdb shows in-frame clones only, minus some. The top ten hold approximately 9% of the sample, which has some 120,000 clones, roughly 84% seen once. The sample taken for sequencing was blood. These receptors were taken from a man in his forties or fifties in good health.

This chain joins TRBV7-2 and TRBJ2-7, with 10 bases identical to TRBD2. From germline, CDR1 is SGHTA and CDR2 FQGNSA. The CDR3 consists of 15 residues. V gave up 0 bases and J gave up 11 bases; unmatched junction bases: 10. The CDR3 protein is CASSLAHTSGEFKYF. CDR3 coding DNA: TGTGCCAGCAGCTTAGCGCACACTAGCGGGGAGTTCAAGTACTTC.

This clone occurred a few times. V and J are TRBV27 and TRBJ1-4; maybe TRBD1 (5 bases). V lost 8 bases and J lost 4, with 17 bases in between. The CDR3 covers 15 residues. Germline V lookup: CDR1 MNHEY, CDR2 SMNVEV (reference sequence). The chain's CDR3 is CASGFPGSGNEKLFF. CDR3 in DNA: TGTGCCAGCGGGTTTCCAGGGAGTGGTAATGAAAAACTGTTTTTT.

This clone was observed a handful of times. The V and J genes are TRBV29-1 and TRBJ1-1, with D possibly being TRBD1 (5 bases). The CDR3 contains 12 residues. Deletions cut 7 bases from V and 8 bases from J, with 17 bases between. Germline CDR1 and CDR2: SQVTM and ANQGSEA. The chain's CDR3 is CSGTAGGTEAFF. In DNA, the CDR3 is TGCAGCGGAACGGCGGGGGGGACCGAAGCTTTCTTT. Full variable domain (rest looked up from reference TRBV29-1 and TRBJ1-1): SAVISQKPSRDICQRGTSLTIQCQVDSQVTMMFWYRQQPGQSLTLIATANQGSEATYESGFVIDKFPISRPNLTFSTLTVSNMSPEDSSIYLCSGTAGGTEAFFGQGTRLTVV.

Written as DNA, the CDR3 is TGTGCCAGCAGTCGACAGGGCCCGAACACTGAAGCTTTCTTT. Amino acids: CASSRQGPNTEAFF. The chain has TRBV3-1 (or the pseudogene TRBV3-2) and TRBJ1-1, with 7 bases aligning to TRBD1. Trimming at V came to 6 bases and at J to 1 base, leaving 5 bases not matched to a gene. The CDR3 runs 14 residues. Germline CDR1 is LGHDT and CDR2 is YNNKEL (reference sequence).

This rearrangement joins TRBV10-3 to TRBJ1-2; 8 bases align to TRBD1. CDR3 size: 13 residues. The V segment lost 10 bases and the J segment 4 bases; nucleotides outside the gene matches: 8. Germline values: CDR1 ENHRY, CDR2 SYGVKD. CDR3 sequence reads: CATQGVEGYGYTF. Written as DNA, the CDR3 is TGTGCCACACAGGGGGTTGAGGGCTATGGCTACACCTTC.

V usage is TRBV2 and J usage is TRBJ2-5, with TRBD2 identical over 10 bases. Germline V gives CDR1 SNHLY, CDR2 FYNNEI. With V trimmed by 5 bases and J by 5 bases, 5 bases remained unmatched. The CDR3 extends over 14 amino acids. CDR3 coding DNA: TGTGCCAGCAGTAGGACTAGCGGACGGGAGACCCAGTACTTC. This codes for CASSRTSGRETQYF.

The CDR3 nucleotides read TGTGCCAGCAGAATAATTTCTGGCTACACCTTC. Translating it yields CASRIISGYTF. The chain couples TRBV28 to TRBJ1-2; no clear D gene. Germline values: CDR1 MDHEN, CDR2 SYDVKM. CDR3 length: 11 residues. Trimming left V 6 bases short and J 7 bases short, with 9 bases between.

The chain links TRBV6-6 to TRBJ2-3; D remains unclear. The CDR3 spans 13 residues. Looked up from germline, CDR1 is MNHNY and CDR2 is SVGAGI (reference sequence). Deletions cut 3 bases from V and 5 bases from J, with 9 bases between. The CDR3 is CASSYYRGDTQYF. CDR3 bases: TGTGCCAGCAGTTATTACCGTGGAGATACGCAGTATTTT.

As DNA, the CDR3 is TGTGCCAGCAGTGTCGGCCCCGTTATAGGGACAGGAGAGACCCAGTACTTC. Amino acids: CASSVGPVIGTGETQYF. The rearrangement joins TRBV6-1 to TRBJ2-5; 8 bases map to TRBD1. The length of the CDR3 is 17 residues. V lost 4 bases and J lost 4; bases outside the gene matches: 14. The germline gives CDR1 MNHNS, CDR2 SASEGT.

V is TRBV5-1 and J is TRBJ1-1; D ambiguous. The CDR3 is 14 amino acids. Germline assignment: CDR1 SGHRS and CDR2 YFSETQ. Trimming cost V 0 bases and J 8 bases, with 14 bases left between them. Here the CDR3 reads CASSLGLGGEEAFF. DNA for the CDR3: TGCGCCAGCAGCTTGGGTCTAGGCGGAGAAGAAGCTTTCTTT.

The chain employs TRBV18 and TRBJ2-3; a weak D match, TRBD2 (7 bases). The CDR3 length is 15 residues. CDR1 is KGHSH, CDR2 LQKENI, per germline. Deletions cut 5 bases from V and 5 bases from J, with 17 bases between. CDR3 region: CASSTRGGQGDTQYF. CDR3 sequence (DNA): TGTGCCAGCTCAACGAGGGGGGGGCAAGGAGATACGCAGTATTTT.

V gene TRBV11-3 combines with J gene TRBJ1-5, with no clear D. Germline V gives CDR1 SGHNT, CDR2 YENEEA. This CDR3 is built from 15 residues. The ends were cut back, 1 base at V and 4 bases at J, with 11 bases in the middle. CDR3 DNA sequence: TGTGCCAGCAGCTTAGGCCGGGCTGGTAATCAGCCCCAGCATTTT. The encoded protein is CASSLGRAGNQPQHF.

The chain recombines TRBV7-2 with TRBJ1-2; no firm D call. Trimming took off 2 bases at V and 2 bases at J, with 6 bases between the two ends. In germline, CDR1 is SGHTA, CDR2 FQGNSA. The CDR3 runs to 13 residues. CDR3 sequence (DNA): TGTGCCAGCAGCTTACGTCAGAACTATGGCTACACCTTC. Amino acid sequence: CASSLRQNYGYTF.

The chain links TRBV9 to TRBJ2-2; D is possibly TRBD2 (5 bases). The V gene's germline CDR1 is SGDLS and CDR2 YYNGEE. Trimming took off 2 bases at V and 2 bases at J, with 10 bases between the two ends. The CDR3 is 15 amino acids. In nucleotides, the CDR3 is TGTGCCAGCAGCGTCCGGACTGTCAACACCGGGGAGCTGTTTTTT. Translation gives CASSVRTVNTGELFF.

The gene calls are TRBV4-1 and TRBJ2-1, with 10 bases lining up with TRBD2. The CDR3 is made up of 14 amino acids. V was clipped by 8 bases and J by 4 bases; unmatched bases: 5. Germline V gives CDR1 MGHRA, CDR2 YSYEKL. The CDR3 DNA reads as TGCGCCAGCGGCCCTAGCGGGAGATACAATGAGCAGTTCTTC. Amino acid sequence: CASGPSGRYNEQFF.

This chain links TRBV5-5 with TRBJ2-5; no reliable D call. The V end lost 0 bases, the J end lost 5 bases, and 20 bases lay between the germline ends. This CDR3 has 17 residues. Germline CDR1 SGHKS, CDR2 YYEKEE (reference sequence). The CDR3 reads CASSLGGRNLLGETQYF. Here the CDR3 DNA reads TGTGCCAGCAGCTTGGGCGGCAGAAACTTGCTAGGGGAGACCCAGTACTTC.

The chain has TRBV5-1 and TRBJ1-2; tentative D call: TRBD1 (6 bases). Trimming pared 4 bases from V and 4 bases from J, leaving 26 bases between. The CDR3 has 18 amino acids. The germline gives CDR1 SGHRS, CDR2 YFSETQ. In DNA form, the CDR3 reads TGCGCCAGCAGCCGAGACGTAGTAGGGTTAAGGGGGTTCTATGGCTACACCTTC. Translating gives CASSRDVVGLRGFYGYTF.

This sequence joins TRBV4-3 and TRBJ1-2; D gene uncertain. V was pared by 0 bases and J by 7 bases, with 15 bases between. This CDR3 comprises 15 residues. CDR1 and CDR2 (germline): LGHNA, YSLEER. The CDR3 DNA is TGCGCCAGCAGCCAAGATTATTCCAGGATCGGTGGCTACACCTTC. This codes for CASSQDYSRIGGYTF.

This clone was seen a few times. The CDR3 spells CASSRKGRPGNTIYF. In nucleotides, the CDR3 is TGTGCCAGCAGCAGGAAGGGCAGGCCTGGAAACACCATATATTTT. The genes are TRBV6-5 and TRBJ1-3; D unclear. CDR1 and CDR2 (germline): MNHEY, SVGAGI. This CDR3 comprises 15 residues. V dropped 6 bases and J dropped 2 bases, with 14 bases sitting between them.

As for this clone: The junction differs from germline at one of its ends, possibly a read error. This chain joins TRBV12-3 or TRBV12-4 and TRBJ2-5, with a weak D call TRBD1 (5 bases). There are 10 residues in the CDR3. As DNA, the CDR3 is TGTGCCGGCAGGGAAGAGACCCAGTACTTC. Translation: CAGREETQYF.

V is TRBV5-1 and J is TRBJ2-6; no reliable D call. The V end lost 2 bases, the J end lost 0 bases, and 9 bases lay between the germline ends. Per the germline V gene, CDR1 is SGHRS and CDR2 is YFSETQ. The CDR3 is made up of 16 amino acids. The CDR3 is CASSLVHYSGANVLTF. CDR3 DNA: TGCGCCAGCAGCTTAGTTCACTACTCTGGGGCCAACGTCCTGACTTTC.

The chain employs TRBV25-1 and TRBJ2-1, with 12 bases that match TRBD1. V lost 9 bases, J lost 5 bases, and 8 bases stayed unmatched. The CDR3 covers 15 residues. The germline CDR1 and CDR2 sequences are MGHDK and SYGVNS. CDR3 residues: CASSTGTGGNNEQFF. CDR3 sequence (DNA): TGTGCCAGTAGCACCGGGACAGGGGGCAACAATGAGCAGTTCTTC.

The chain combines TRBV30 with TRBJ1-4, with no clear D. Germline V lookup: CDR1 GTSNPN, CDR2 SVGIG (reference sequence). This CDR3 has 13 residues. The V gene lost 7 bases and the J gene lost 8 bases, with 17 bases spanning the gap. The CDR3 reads CAFSDRSWEKLFF. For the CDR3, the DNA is TGTGCCTTCTCGGACCGCTCGTGGGAAAAACTGTTTTTT. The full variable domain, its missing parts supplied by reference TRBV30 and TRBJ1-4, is SQTIHQWPATLVQPVGSPLSLECTVEGTSNPNLYWYRQAAGRGLQLLFYSVGIGQISSEVPQNLSASRPQDRQFILSSKKLLLSDSGFYLCAFSDRSWEKLFFGSGTQLSVL.

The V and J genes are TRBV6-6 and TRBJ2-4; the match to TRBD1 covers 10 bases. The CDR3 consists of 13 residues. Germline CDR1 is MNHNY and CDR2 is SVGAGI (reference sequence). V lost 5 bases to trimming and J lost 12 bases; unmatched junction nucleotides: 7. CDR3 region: CASSDGQGVGQYF. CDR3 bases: TGTGCCAGCAGTGACGGACAGGGGGTGGGTCAGTACTTC.

In nucleotides, the CDR3 is TGCGCCAGCAGCCAAGCCCACTACAGCTCTGGGGCCAACGTCCTGACTTTC. Amino acids: CASSQAHYSSGANVLTF. The rearrangement uses TRBV4-3 and TRBJ2-6; the D is unclear. Trimming pared 1 base from V and 0 bases from J, leaving 10 bases between. There are 17 residues in the CDR3. Germline V gene data show CDR1 as LGHNA and CDR2 as YSLEER.

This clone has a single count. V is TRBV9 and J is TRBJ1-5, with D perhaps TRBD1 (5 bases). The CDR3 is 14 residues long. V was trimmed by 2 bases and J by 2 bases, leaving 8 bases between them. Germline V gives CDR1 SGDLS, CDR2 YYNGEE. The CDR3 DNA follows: TGTGCCAGCAGCGTGGGGACCGGCAATCAGCCCCAGCATTTT. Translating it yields CASSVGTGNQPQHF.

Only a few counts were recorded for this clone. The CDR3 spells CASSYGDRGTEQYF. The DNA for the CDR3 is TGTGCCAGCAGTTACGGGGACAGGGGGACCGAGCAGTACTTC. The gene calls are TRBV6-5 and TRBJ2-7, with 11 bases matching TRBD1. Trimming removed 2 bases from V and 6 bases from J; junction bases left unmatched: 3. Germline V gives CDR1 MNHEY, CDR2 SVGAGI. This CDR3 region has 14 residues.

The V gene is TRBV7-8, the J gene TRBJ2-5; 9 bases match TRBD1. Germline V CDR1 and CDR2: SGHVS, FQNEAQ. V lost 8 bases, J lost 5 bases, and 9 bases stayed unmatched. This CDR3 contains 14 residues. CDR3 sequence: CASLNRDREETQYF. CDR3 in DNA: TGTGCCAGCCTCAACCGGGACAGGGAGGAGACCCAGTACTTC.

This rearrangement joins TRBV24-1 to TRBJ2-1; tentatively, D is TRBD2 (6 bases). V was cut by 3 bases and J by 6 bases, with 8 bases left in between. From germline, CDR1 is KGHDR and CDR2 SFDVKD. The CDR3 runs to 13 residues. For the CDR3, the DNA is TGTGCCACCAGTGATCAGACTAGCAATGAGCAGTTCTTC. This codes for CATSDQTSNEQFF.